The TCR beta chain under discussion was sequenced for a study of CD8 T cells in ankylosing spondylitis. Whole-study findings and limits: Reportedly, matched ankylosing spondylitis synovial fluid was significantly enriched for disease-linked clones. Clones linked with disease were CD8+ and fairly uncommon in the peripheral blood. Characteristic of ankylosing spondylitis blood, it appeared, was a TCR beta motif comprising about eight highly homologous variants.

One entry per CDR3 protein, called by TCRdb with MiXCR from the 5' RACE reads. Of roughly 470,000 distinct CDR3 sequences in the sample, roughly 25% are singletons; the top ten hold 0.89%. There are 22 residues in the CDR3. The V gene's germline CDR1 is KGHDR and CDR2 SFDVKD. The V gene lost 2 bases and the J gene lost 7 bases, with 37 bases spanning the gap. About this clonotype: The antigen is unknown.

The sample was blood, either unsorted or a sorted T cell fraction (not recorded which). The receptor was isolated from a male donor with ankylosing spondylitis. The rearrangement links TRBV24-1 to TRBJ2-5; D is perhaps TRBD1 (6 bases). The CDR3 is CATSDSQGKGRIYAAVPGTQYF. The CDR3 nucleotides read TGTGCCACCAGTGATTCGCAGGGGAAGGGAAGAATTTACGCCGCGGTGCCGGGGACCCAGTACTTC.